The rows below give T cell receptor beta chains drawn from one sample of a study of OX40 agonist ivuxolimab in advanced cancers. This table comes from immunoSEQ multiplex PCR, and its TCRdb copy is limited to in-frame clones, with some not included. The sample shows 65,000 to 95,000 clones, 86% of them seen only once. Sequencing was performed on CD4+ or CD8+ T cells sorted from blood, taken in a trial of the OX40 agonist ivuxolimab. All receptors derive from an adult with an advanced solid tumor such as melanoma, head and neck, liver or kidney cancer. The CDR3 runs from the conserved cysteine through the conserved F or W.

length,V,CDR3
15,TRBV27,CASRRKLSSGDTQYF
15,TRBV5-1,CASSLFGGPDEKLFF
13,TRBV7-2,CASSVDRGETQYF
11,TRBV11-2,CASSSGFGYTF
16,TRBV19,CASSITHTGIGEPQHF
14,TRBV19,CASSHRGGIVEQYF
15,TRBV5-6,CASTRGTGGTYEQYF
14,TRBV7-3,CASSAQGANYGYTF
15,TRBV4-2,CASSQPTGGIEKLFF
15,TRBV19,CASSRGDSFNEKLFF
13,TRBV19,CASSSRGVDEAFF
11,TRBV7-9,CASQGGYEQYF
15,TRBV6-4,CASSGDGTANSPLHF
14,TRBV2,CASSQGQSGGTQYF
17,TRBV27,CASSLSGLSSYNSPLHF
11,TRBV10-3,CAISERDTQYF
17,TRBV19,CASSIRGGHLNTGELFF
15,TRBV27,CASSLWSGINTEAFF
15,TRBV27,CASSSAYSGANVLTF
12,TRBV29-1,CSARDHTGELFF
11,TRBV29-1,CSVVSSYEQYF
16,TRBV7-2,CASSSAGGLPSYEQYF
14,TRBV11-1,CASSHWDNPRGAFF
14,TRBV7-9,CASTYSGRAYEQYF
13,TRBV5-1,CASSLTGTYEQYF
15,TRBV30,CAWRKRGVSGTEAFF